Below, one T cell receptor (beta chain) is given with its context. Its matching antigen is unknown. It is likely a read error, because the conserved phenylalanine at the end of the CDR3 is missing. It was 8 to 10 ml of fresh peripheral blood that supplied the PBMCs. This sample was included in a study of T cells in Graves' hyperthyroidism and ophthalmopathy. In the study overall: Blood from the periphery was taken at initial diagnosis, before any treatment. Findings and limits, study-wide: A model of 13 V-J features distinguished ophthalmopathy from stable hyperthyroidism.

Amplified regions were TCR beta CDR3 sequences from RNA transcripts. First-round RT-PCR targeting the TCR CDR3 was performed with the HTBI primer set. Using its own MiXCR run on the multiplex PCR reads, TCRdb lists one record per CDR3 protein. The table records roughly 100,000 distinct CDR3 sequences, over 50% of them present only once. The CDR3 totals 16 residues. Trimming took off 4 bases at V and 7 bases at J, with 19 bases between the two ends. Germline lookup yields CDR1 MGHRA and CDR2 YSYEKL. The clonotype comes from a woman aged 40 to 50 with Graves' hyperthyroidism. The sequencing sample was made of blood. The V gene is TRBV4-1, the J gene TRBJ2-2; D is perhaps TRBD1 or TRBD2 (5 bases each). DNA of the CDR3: TGCGCCAGCAGCCCTTTAGCCGCCCTGAGGGGCGGGGAGCTGTTTTCT. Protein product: CASSPLAALRGGELFS.